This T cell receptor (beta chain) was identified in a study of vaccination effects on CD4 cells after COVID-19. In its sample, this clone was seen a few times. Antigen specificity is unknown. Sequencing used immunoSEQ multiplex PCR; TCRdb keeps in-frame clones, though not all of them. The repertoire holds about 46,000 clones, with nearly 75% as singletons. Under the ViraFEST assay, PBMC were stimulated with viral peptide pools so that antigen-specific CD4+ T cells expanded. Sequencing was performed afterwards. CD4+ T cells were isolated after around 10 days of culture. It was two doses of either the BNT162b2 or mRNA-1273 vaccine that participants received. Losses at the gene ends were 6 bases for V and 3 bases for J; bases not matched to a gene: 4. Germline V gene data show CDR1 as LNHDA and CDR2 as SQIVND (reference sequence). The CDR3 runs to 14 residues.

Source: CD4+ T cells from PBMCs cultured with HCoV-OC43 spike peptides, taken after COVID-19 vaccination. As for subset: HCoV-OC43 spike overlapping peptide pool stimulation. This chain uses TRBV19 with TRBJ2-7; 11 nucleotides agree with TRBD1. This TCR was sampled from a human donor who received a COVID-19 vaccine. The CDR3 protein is CASRLDRGHYEQYF. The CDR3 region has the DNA TGTGCCAGTAGGCTGGACAGGGGGCACTACGAGCAGTACTTC.